Shown below are 26 T cell receptor beta chains from a single sample sequenced in a study of blood T cells in healthy people across ages. Through a sample-barcoded 5' primer and a J-beta primer mix, a second PCR was run for roughly 6 to 12 cycles. TCRdb processed the 5' RACE reads anew with MiXCR; each CDR3 protein has one entry. The sample carries approximately 800,000 distinct CDR3 sequences, less than 80% recorded once. The sequenced material came from blood. The receptors come from a man aged 30 to 39 in good health.

The CDR3 DNA follows: TGTGCCAGCAGTGAACGAGGCGATCAGGGCATTCAGTACTTC. This encodes CASSERGDQGIQYF. The rearrangement links TRBV25-1 to TRBJ2-7; D perhaps matches TRBD1 (5 bases). Judging by the DNA end, TRBJ2-4 fits better; the J call may be wrong. Germline assignment: CDR1 MGHDK and CDR2 SYGVNS. The CDR3 runs to 14 residues.

The chain links TRBV27 to TRBJ2-6, with TRBD1 matching over 10 bases. V dropped 7 bases and J dropped 1; count of bases not matched to a gene: 10. CDR1 MNHEY and CDR2 SMNVEV come from the germline V gene (reference sequence). The CDR3 runs to 18 residues. The CDR3 loop is CASTYFGTGVSGANVLTF. CDR3 bases: TGTGCCAGCACCTACTTCGGGACAGGGGTTTCTGGGGCCAACGTCCTGACTTTC.

The J gene is TRBJ2-3, the V gene TRBV10-3; 8 nucleotides agree with TRBD2. The germline gives CDR1 ENHRY, CDR2 SYGVKD. Unmatched junction bases numbered 10, after V lost 3 bases and J lost 2 bases. The CDR3 extends over 17 amino acids. The DNA of the CDR3 is TGTGCCATCAGTGAAAGGGGATTAGCGGGGAACACAGATACGCAGTATTTT. Its protein product is CAISERGLAGNTDTQYF.

CDR3 nucleotides: TGTGCCAGTTCCGGGACAGATATCACCTACGAGCAGTACTTC. It yields the protein CASSGTDITYEQYF. The V gene is TRBV12-3 or TRBV12-4, the J gene TRBJ2-7, with 7 nucleotides matching TRBD1. The CDR3 runs to 14 residues. The V and J ends lost 9 bases and 2 bases, in that order; junction bases with no gene match: 10.

This chain uses TRBV7-2 with TRBJ2-4; TRBD1 matches at 8 bases. Gene TRBJ2-5 matches the end of the DNA better, so the J call may be wrong. Germline V gives CDR1 SGHTA, CDR2 FQGNSA. The CDR3 totals 15 residues. CDR3 residues: CASSRQGSREETQYF. CDR3 sequence (DNA): TGTGCCAGCAGCCGACAGGGGAGTCGGGAAGAGACCCAGTACTTC.

The chain recombines TRBV13 with TRBJ1-1, with D perhaps TRBD1 (5 bases). The ends were cut back, 8 bases at V and 4 bases at J, with 26 bases in the middle. Germline V gives CDR1 PRHDT, CDR2 FYEKMQ (reference sequence). The CDR3 sequence is 17 residues long. The CDR3 region has the DNA TGTGCCAGCCCTTACACGCGGGCAGGGCAATCGGGCACTGAAGCTTTCTTT. Amino acids: CASPYTRAGQSGTEAFF. Variable domain in full (rest from reference TRBV13 and TRBJ1-1): AAGVIQSPRHLIKEKRETATLKCYPIPRHDTVYWYQQGPGQDPQFLISFYEKMQSDKGSIPDRFSAQQFSDYHSELNMSSLELGDSALYFCASPYTRAGQSGTEAFFGQGTRLTVV.

The CDR3 coding sequence is TGCGCCAGCAGCCAAGATTGGGGAGGAGAAAAACTGTTTTTT. Translation: CASSQDWGGEKLFF. The rearrangement uses TRBV4-3 and TRBJ1-4; D gene uncertain. This CDR3 has 14 residues. Per germline, CDR1 LGHNA and CDR2 YSLEER. V was pared by 0 bases and J by 8 bases, with 10 bases between.

Only one count was recorded for this clonotype. J is TRBJ1-5 and V is TRBV7-2, with a possible D match to TRBD1 (5 bases). The germline gives CDR1 SGHTA, CDR2 FQGNSA. Trimming removed 5 bases at V and 8 bases at J, with 16 bases between. CDR3 length: 14 residues. CDR3 residues: CASSQQEGKEPQHF. In nucleotides, the CDR3 is TGTGCCAGCAGCCAACAGGAAGGAAAAGAGCCCCAGCATTTT.

The V gene is TRBV27, the J gene TRBJ2-6, with D unclear. Germline V gene lookup returns CDR1 MNHEY and CDR2 SMNVEV (reference sequence). The V end lost 5 bases, the J end lost 2 bases, and 4 bases lay between the germline ends. The CDR3 has 13 amino acids. CDR3 sequence: CASSRPGANVLTF. In DNA, the CDR3 is TGTGCCAGCAGTCGCCCTGGGGCCAACGTCCTGACTTTC.

This chain connects TRBV27 to TRBJ2-1; D not certain. Trimming removed 3 bases from V and 9 bases from J, with 15 bases in between. Germline V gives CDR1 MNHEY, CDR2 SMNVEV (reference sequence). The CDR3 contains 14 residues. This CDR3 is CASSLTPGWGEQFF. The CDR3 DNA follows: TGTGCCAGCAGTTTGACACCTGGATGGGGTGAGCAGTTCTTC.

This clonotype was recorded a few times. The V gene is TRBV12-3 or TRBV12-4, the J gene TRBJ2-6; weak D call: TRBD1 (5 bases). Trimming stripped 10 bases from V and 0 bases from J, with 16 bases between. The CDR3 totals 16 residues. CDR3 DNA sequence: TGTGCCATCCAGACAGACCCCTTCTCTGGGGCCAACGTCCTGACTTTC. This sequence encodes CAIQTDPFSGANVLTF.

This chain links TRBV20-1 with TRBJ2-3, with D hard to call. V was shortened by 6 bases and J by 5 bases, with 21 bases between the two germline ends. From germline, CDR1 is DFQATT and CDR2 SNEGSKA (reference sequence). This CDR3 has 15 amino acids. The CDR3 DNA reads as TGCAGTGCCCGAATAGGGCAGACAATGCTAGATACGCAGTATTTT. Translated: CSARIGQTMLDTQYF.

The chain carries TRBV14 and TRBJ1-2, with a weak D call TRBD1 (5 bases). V lost 0 bases, J lost 4 bases, and 15 bases lay in between. The CDR3 has 16 amino acids. Germline V gene lookup returns CDR1 SGHDN and CDR2 FVKESK. Here the CDR3 reads CASSQDSGGVGYGYTF. The CDR3 DNA follows: TGTGCCAGCAGCCAAGATTCAGGAGGGGTGGGCTATGGCTACACCTTC.

The chain carries TRBV20-1 and TRBJ2-7; D is perhaps TRBD1 (5 bases). V was trimmed by 3 bases and J by 5 bases, leaving 14 bases between them. The CDR3 contains 13 residues. CDR1 DFQATT and CDR2 SNEGSKA come from the germline V gene (reference sequence). The CDR3 loop is CSASQGFRDEQYF. The CDR3 DNA reads TGCAGTGCTAGCCAGGGTTTTAGGGACGAGCAGTACTTC.

This chain links TRBV19 with TRBJ2-7, with 9 bases fitting TRBD1. The V gene's germline CDR1 is LNHDA and CDR2 SQIVND (reference sequence). The CDR3 runs 15 residues. The ends lost 5 bases at V and 6 bases at J; junction bases unmatched: 11. This CDR3 reads CASSHPDRGYAEQYF. For the CDR3, the DNA is TGTGCCAGTAGTCACCCTGACAGGGGGTATGCCGAGCAGTACTTC. The full variable domain, its missing parts supplied by reference TRBV19 and TRBJ2-7, is DGGITQSPKYLFRKEGQNVTLSCEQNLNHDAMYWYRQDPGQGLRLIYYSQIVNDFQKGDIAEGYSVSREKKESFPLTVTSAQKNPTAFYLCASSHPDRGYAEQYFGPGTRLTVT.

V usage is TRBV7-9 and J usage is TRBJ1-1; maybe TRBD1 (6 bases). V was clipped by 2 bases and J by 10 bases, with 8 bases between them. The germline gives CDR1 SEHNR, CDR2 FQNEAQ (reference sequence). The CDR3 is made up of 11 amino acids. This CDR3 reads CASSLRGGAFF. As DNA, the CDR3 is TGTGCCAGCAGCTTAAGGGGGGGAGCTTTCTTT.

CDR3 coding DNA: TGTGCCAGCAGCGTCCAAGGCGGAAACACCATATATTTT. This sequence encodes CASSVQGGNTIYF. The chain carries TRBV11-2 and TRBJ1-3; D remains unclear. Germline CDR1 reads SGHAT; CDR2 reads FQNNGV. The V end lost 5 bases, the J end lost 4 bases, and 9 bases lay between the germline ends. The CDR3 is 13 amino acids. The full variable domain, its missing parts supplied by reference TRBV11-2 and TRBJ1-3, is EAGVAQSPRYKIIEKRQSVAFWCNPISGHATLYWYQQILGQGPKLLIQFQNNGVVDDSQLPKDRFSAERLKGVDSTLKIQPAKLEDSAVYLCASSVQGGNTIYFGEGSWLTVV.

The chain is built from TRBV30 and TRBJ1-2; D gene ambiguous. This CDR3 has 11 amino acids. Germline V gene sequence: CDR1 GTSNPN, CDR2 SVGIG (reference sequence). Trimming cost V 0 bases and J 8 bases, with 7 bases left between them. The CDR3 DNA reads as TGTGCCTGGAGTGTACGTGGAGGCTACACCTTC. Encoded protein: CAWSVRGGYTF.

This clonotype was detected a few times. The V gene is TRBV7-9, the J gene TRBJ2-1; 10 nucleotides align to TRBD1. CDR1 is SEHNR, CDR2 FQNEAQ, per germline (reference sequence). With V trimmed by 3 bases and J by 4 bases, 6 bases remained unmatched. The CDR3 length is 16 residues. CDR3 loop: CASSFPGQGFYNEQFF. The CDR3 DNA is TGTGCCAGCAGCTTTCCGGGACAGGGGTTTTACAATGAGCAGTTCTTC.

Points on this clonotype: One end of the junction fails to match germline, which may point to a read error. The chain employs TRBV7-9 and TRBJ2-1; the D gene is possibly TRBD1 (7 bases). The CDR3 has 17 amino acids. Germline V gene sequence: CDR1 SEHNR, CDR2 FQNEAQ (reference sequence). DNA of the CDR3: TGTGCCAGCAGCCCCAGGGGGGACCAAAGCTCCTACAATAAGCAGTTCTTC. This sequence encodes CASSPRGDQSSYNKQFF.

The V and J genes are TRBV29-1 and TRBJ2-1; 10 nucleotides line up with TRBD2. Germline V gene data show CDR1 as SQVTM and CDR2 as ANQGSEA. There are 13 residues in the CDR3. Losses at the gene ends were 4 bases for V and 10 bases for J; bases not matched to a gene: 7. The CDR3 region has the DNA TGCAGCGTTGGGTCAGCGGGGGGGCAGGAGCAGTTCTTC. Its protein is CSVGSAGGQEQFF.

This chain links TRBV29-1 with TRBJ2-5; D is undetermined. The DNA end is more similar to TRBJ2-7, so the J call may be wrong. Germline V CDR1 and CDR2: SQVTM, ANQGSEA. The CDR3 contains 14 residues. CDR3 nucleotides: TGCAGCGTTGAAGGTGCGTGGGGAACCTACGAGCAGTACTTC. Translated, it gives CSVEGAWGTYEQYF.

This sequence joins TRBV19 and TRBJ1-1, with D maybe TRBD1 (6 bases). CDR3 length: 16 residues. Germline V gene lookup returns CDR1 LNHDA and CDR2 SQIVND (reference sequence). V was clipped by 2 bases and J by 0 bases, with 13 bases between them. In nucleotides, the CDR3 is TGTGCCAGTAGTATACCTTGGACAGCTCTGAACACTGAAGCTTTCTTT. Protein sequence: CASSIPWTALNTEAFF.

A remark on this clonotype: The junction departs from the called germline gene at one end, perhaps through a read error. The chain combines TRBV18 with TRBJ1-1; D is unresolved. The length of the CDR3 is 15 residues. The V gene's germline CDR1 is KGHSH and CDR2 LQKENI. The CDR3 loop reads CTSSPPLSSGTEAFF. The CDR3 bases are TGTACCAGCTCACCCCCCCTCTCTTCGGGCACTGAAGCTTTCTTT.

This clonotype occurred a few times. Here the CDR3 reads CASSYGGENADTQYF. DNA for the CDR3: TGCGCCAGCAGCTACGGGGGGGAAAACGCAGATACGCAGTATTTT. This sequence joins TRBV5-1 and TRBJ2-3; 8 nucleotides line up with TRBD2. After removal of 3 bases from V and 4 bases from J, the junction contained 7 bases not matched to a gene. The CDR3 totals 15 residues. CDR1 is SGHRS, CDR2 YFSETQ, per germline. The full variable domain, with the rest looked up from reference TRBV5-1 and TRBJ2-3, is KAGVTQTPRYLIKTRGQQVTLSCSPISGHRSVSWYQQTPGQGLQFLFEYFSETQRNKGNFPGRFSGRQFSNSRSEMNVSTLELGDSALYLCASSYGGENADTQYFGPGTRLTVL.

V gene TRBV13 combines with J gene TRBJ1-6; D call uncertain. Between the trimmed V and J ends, which lost 1 base and 9 bases, there was a span of 10 bases. The CDR3 has 14 amino acids. CDR1 and CDR2 from the germline V gene are PRHDT and FYEKMQ (reference sequence). CDR3 sequence reads: CASSLEVGGSPLHF. CDR3 coding DNA: TGTGCCAGCAGCTTAGAAGTAGGAGGTTCACCCCTCCACTTT.